This TCR beta chain comes out of a study of CD8+ T cells in alopecia areata. Study outcomes and limitations: Sequencing of scalp tissue also captures the resident alphabeta T cells of normal skin. Elevated clonality characterized lesional scalp relative to normal scalp, particularly in alopecia totalis/universalis.

Comment on this clone: Its antigen is not identified.

The V gene's germline CDR1 is SGDLS and CDR2 YYNGEE. CDR3 length: 15 amino acids. Trimming stripped 4 bases from V and 6 bases from J, with 14 bases between. RNA extraction was followed by reverse transcription into cDNA, which acted as the sequencing template. Using immunoSEQ multiplex PCR, the repertoire was profiled, and TCRdb retains in-frame clones only, with some absent. Of about 250,000 clones listed, under 70% are singletons. In alopecia areata patients, both lesional scalp punch biopsies and peripheral blood were collected. Investigators sorted PBMCs to obtain both CD4+ and CD8+ T cells. The sample here was CD4+ T cells sorted from blood, taken at week 0. The TCR was taken from a human donor with alopecia areata. V is TRBV9 and J is TRBJ1-6, with a weak D call TRBD1 (5 bases). CDR3 sequence (DNA): TGTGCCAGCAGCCCCGTGGACAATGTTAATTCACCCCTCCACTTT. It translates to CASSPVDNVNSPLHF.